Following are 23 T cell receptor beta chains from one sample sequenced in a study of blood T cell repertoires in COVID-19. Repertoires were generated with immunoSEQ multiplex PCR, while TCRdb's copy carries only in-frame clones and drops some. The sample has more than 300,000 clones, 87% seen once. The source material was peripheral blood. The receptors here all came from a woman aged 50 to 60 with COVID-19, enrolled during active disease.

V usage is TRBV27 and J usage is TRBJ2-1, with 8 positions matching TRBD2. V lost 2 bases, J lost 5 bases, and 5 bases stayed unmatched. CDR1 and CDR2 from the germline V gene are MNHEY and SMNVEV (reference sequence). The CDR3 sequence is 15 residues long. CDR3 in amino acids: CASSLGAGGHNEQFF. The DNA of the CDR3 is TGTGCCAGCAGTTTAGGGGCGGGAGGCCACAATGAGCAGTTCTTC.

This chain connects TRBV7-2 to TRBJ2-7, with TRBD2 identical over 8 bases. Per the germline V gene, CDR1 is SGHTA and CDR2 is FQGNSA. CDR3 length: 16 residues. The ends lost 5 bases at V and 1 base at J; junction bases unmatched: 10. This CDR3 is CASSPPGGGASYEQYF. CDR3 DNA: TGTGCCAGCAGCCCCCCGGGAGGGGGGGCGTCCTACGAGCAGTACTTC.

This chain links TRBV5-8 with TRBJ2-1; 10 bases match TRBD2. V trimming: 7 bases; J trimming: 4 bases; junction bases outside the gene matches: 11. This CDR3 spans 16 amino acids. Germline values: CDR1 SGHTS, CDR2 YDEGEE. CDR3 DNA: TGTGCCAGCCACACCTCCCTAGCGGGAGAATACAATGAGCAGTTCTTC. It is translated as CASHTSLAGEYNEQFF.

As for this clone: Distinct nucleotide sequences in the sample also encode this CDR3. The rearrangement joins TRBV3-1 (or the pseudogene TRBV3-2) to TRBJ1-1; no definite D call. V was clipped by 1 base and J by 1 base, with 7 bases between them. Germline CDR1 and CDR2: LGHDT and YNNKEL (reference sequence). The CDR3 totals 14 residues. The DNA for the CDR3 is TGTGCCAGCAGCCAAGTAGCCGGGAACACTGAAGCTTTCTTT. Protein product: CASSQVAGNTEAFF.

This chain uses TRBV6-5 with TRBJ2-7, with 7 bases identical to TRBD1. V shed 2 bases and J 3 bases; nucleotides not matched to a gene: 4. Germline V gives CDR1 MNHEY, CDR2 SVGAGI. The CDR3 is made up of 14 amino acids. The CDR3 DNA follows: TGTGCCAGCAGTTACGACAGGGTGATCTACGAGCAGTACTTC. Protein: CASSYDRVIYEQYF.

The chain links TRBV7-2 to TRBJ1-2; D is ambiguous. The CDR3 covers 13 residues. V was clipped by 7 bases and J by 7 bases, with 16 bases between them. Germline CDR1 reads SGHTA; CDR2 reads FQGNSA. CDR3 in DNA: TGTGCCAGCACACTCACCGGAGGAGCTGGCTACACCTTC. This gives the protein CASTLTGGAGYTF. The full variable domain, with the rest looked up from reference TRBV7-2 and TRBJ1-2, is GAGVSQSPSNKVTEKGKDVELRCDPISGHTALYWYRQSLGQGLEFLIYFQGNSAPDKSGLPSDRFSAERTGGSVSTLTIQRTQQEDSAVYLCASTLTGGAGYTFGSGTRLTVV.

This clone was counted a single time. The chain has TRBV5-6 and TRBJ1-2; weak D call: TRBD1 (6 bases). This CDR3 is 15 amino acids long. V lost 1 base and J 3 bases, leaving 13 bases between the germline ends. Germline values: CDR1 SGHDT, CDR2 YYEEEE. CDR3 residues: CASSLRGSEDYGYTF. CDR3 bases: TGTGCCAGCAGCTTGAGGGGGAGTGAGGACTATGGCTACACCTTC.

J is TRBJ2-5 and V is TRBV11-2; TRBD2 agrees at 10 bases. After removal of 5 bases from V and 2 bases from J, the junction contained 5 bases not matched to a gene. This CDR3 has 15 amino acids. The germline V gene encodes CDR1 SGHAT and CDR2 FQNNGV. Here the CDR3 reads CASSRTSGLQETQYF. The DNA of the CDR3 is TGTGCCAGCAGCCGGACTAGCGGCTTACAAGAGACCCAGTACTTC.

The rearrangement links TRBV11-2 to TRBJ1-2; perhaps TRBD1 as D (6 bases). The germline V and J ends were trimmed by 5 bases and 3 bases, with 13 bases remaining between them. The CDR3 is 14 amino acids. The germline gives CDR1 SGHAT, CDR2 FQNNGV. CDR3 protein: CASSSRQVDYGYTF. CDR3 DNA: TGTGCCAGCAGCAGCCGACAGGTTGACTATGGCTACACCTTC. Full variable domain (remainder filled in from reference TRBV11-2 and TRBJ1-2): EAGVAQSPRYKIIEKRQSVAFWCNPISGHATLYWYQQILGQGPKLLIQFQNNGVVDDSQLPKDRFSAERLKGVDSTLKIQPAKLEDSAVYLCASSSRQVDYGYTFGSGTRLTVV.

The chain links TRBV7-6 to TRBJ2-2; TRBD2 matches at 9 bases. After removal of 4 bases from V and 6 bases from J, the junction contained 12 bases not matched to a gene. Germline V gene sequence: CDR1 SGHVS, CDR2 FNYEAQ. The CDR3 consists of 17 residues. The CDR3 DNA reads as TGTGCCAGCAGCTCGACCGGAGTAGCGGGAGTCGCCGGGGAGCTGTTTTTT. This encodes CASSSTGVAGVAGELFF. The complete variable domain, with remaining parts taken from reference TRBV7-6 and TRBJ2-2, reads GAGVSQSPRYKVTKRGQDVALRCDPISGHVSLYWYRQALGQGPEFLTYFNYEAQQDKSGLPNDRFSAERPEGSISTLTIQRTEQRDSAMYRCASSSTGVAGVAGELFFGEGSRLTVL.

With regard to this clone: The same CDR3 can be traced to other DNA sequences in this sample. The CDR3 here is CSVDRNTEAFF. The CDR3 DNA follows: TGCAGCGTCGACAGGAACACTGAAGCTTTCTTT. The chain is built from TRBV29-1 and TRBJ1-1, with D possibly TRBD1 on 5 matching bases. Germline assignment: CDR1 SQVTM and CDR2 ANQGSEA. The CDR3 runs 11 residues. The V end was cut by 6 bases, the J end by 1 base, with 6 bases between.

This clone was found once. The rearrangement joins TRBV6-6 to TRBJ2-7; no definite D call. CDR3 length: 16 residues. Per the germline V gene, CDR1 is MNHNY and CDR2 is SVGAGI (reference sequence). V was trimmed by 5 bases and J by 3 bases, leaving 20 bases between them. Here the CDR3 DNA reads TGTGCCAGCAGTATAGGCCTGACAACGGAATACTACGAGCAGTACTTC. This sequence encodes CASSIGLTTEYYEQYF.

The chain joins TRBV2 to TRBJ2-1; 7 nucleotides match TRBD2. This CDR3 has 16 amino acids. Germline V gives CDR1 SNHLY, CDR2 FYNNEI. J was trimmed by 3 bases and V by 6 bases; bases with no gene match: 11. CDR3 coding DNA: TGTGCCAGCAGCTCCCCATCGGGGAGGGACTACAATGAGCAGTTCTTC. It translates to CASSSPSGRDYNEQFF.

The chain uses TRBV5-1 and TRBJ1-1; D remains unclear. The ends were cut back, 4 bases at V and 3 bases at J, with 13 bases in the middle. CDR3 length equals 14 residues. Looked up from germline, CDR1 is SGHRS and CDR2 is YFSETQ. As DNA, the CDR3 is TGCGCCAGCAGCGCCCCGGCGGGAGACACTGAAGCTTTCTTT. Translation: CASSAPAGDTEAFF.

In the case of this clone: Other DNA sequences in the same sample also yield this CDR3. The rearrangement links TRBV19 to TRBJ1-1, with unresolved D. The V end lost 3 bases, the J end lost 0 bases, and 8 bases lay between the germline ends. This CDR3 spans 14 amino acids. Germline loops: CDR1 LNHDA, CDR2 SQIVND (reference sequence). In DNA form, the CDR3 reads TGTGCCAGTAGTATTTCAGGATTGAACACTGAAGCTTTCTTT. It is translated as CASSISGLNTEAFF.

The chain is built from TRBV29-1 and TRBJ2-5; the D is unclear. Germline CDR1 reads SQVTM; CDR2 reads ANQGSEA. V lost 5 bases and J lost 5, with 15 bases in between. The CDR3 is 13 residues long. Here the CDR3 reads CSVYAAASETQYF. CDR3 coding DNA: TGCAGCGTTTATGCGGCTGCGTCGGAGACCCAGTACTTC.

The J gene is TRBJ2-3, the V gene TRBV20-1; D is possibly TRBD2 (6 bases). The V gene lost 3 bases and the J gene lost 2 bases, with 9 bases spanning the gap. The CDR3 has 13 residues. CDR1 is DFQATT and CDR2 is SNEGSKA in the germline V gene (reference sequence). As DNA, the CDR3 is TGCAGTGCTAGTCCGGGAGCCACAGATACGCAGTATTTT. This codes for CSASPGATDTQYF.

V is TRBV27 and J is TRBJ2-1, with a tentative D call TRBD1 (5 bases). This CDR3 is 12 amino acids long. Germline CDR1 reads MNHEY; CDR2 reads SMNVEV (reference sequence). Trimming took off 6 bases at V and 5 bases at J, with 8 bases between the two ends. CDR3 residues: CASRGLNNEQFF. For the CDR3, the DNA is TGTGCCAGCAGGGGGCTAAACAATGAGCAGTTCTTC.

The chain uses TRBV27 and TRBJ1-2; perhaps TRBD1 as D (5 bases). This CDR3 region has 14 residues. Germline CDR1 is MNHEY and CDR2 is SMNVEV (reference sequence). V lost 5 bases to trimming and J lost 8 bases, with 18 bases between them. CDR3 sequence reads: CASSGSGQARGYTF. The CDR3 bases are TGTGCCAGCAGTGGATCAGGGCAGGCTCGGGGCTACACCTTC.

The chain has TRBV30 and TRBJ2-1, with no clear D. Germline CDR1 is GTSNPN and CDR2 is SVGIG (reference sequence). This CDR3 spans 16 amino acids. Trimming stripped 4 bases from V and 0 bases from J, with 16 bases between. DNA for the CDR3: TGTGCCTGGAATCCGATTCAGTCTCGCTCCTACAATGAGCAGTTCTTC. Its translation is CAWNPIQSRSYNEQFF. The full variable domain, in which reference TRBV30 and TRBJ2-1 provide the parts outside the CDR3, is SQTIHQWPATLVQPVGSPLSLECTVEGTSNPNLYWYRQAAGRGLQLLFYSVGIGQISSEVPQNLSASRPQDRQFILSSKKLLLSDSGFYLCAWNPIQSRSYNEQFFGPGTRLTVL.

This clone was detected only a few times. The rearrangement links TRBV2 to TRBJ2-1; TRBD2 aligns across 9 bases. CDR3 length: 17 residues. J was trimmed by 1 base and V by 4 bases; bases with no gene match: 8. Per germline, CDR1 SNHLY and CDR2 FYNNEI. The CDR3 sequence is CASSGGGLAPSYNEQFF. CDR3 coding DNA: TGTGCCAGCAGTGGGGGAGGACTAGCGCCTTCCTACAATGAGCAGTTCTTC.

The CDR3 spells CASSPGNEQFF. In nucleotides, the CDR3 is TGTGCCAGCAGCCCAGGGAATGAGCAGTTCTTC. V and J are TRBV7-6 and TRBJ2-1; tentatively, D is TRBD1 (5 bases). Trimming shortened V by 5 bases and J by 7 bases, and 6 bases separated the two germline ends. The CDR3 is made up of 11 amino acids. Germline assignment: CDR1 SGHVS and CDR2 FNYEAQ.

The chain is built from TRBV18 and TRBJ2-3, with no clear D. Trimming cost V 3 bases and J 4 bases, with 17 bases left between them. The CDR3 is made up of 16 amino acids. The V gene's germline CDR1 is KGHSH and CDR2 LQKENI. Here the CDR3 DNA reads TGTGCCAGCTCACCCAGGCTTGGCTTCACAGCAGATACGCAGTATTTT. Protein sequence: CASSPRLGFTADTQYF.